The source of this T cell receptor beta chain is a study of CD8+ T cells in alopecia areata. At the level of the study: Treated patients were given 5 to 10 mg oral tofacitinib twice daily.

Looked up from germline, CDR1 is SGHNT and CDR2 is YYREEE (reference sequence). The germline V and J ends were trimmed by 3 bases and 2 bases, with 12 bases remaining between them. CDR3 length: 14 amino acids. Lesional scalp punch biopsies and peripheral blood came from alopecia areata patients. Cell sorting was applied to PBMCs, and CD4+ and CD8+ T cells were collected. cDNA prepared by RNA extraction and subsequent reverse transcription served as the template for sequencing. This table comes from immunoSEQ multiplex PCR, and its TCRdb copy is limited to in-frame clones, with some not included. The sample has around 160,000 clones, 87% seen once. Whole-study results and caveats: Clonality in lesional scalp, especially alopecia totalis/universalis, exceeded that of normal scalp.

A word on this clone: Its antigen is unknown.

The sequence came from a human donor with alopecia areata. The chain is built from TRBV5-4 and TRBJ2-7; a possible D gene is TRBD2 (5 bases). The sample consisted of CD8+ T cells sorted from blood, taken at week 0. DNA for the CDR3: TGTGCCAGCAGCTCGAGGACGGGGACCTACGAGCAGTACTTC. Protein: CASSSRTGTYEQYF. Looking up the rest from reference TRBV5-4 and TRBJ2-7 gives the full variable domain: ETGVTQSPTHLIKTRGQQVTLRCSSQSGHNTVSWYQQALGQGPQFIFQYYREEENGRGNFPPRFSGLQFPNYSSELNVNALELDDSALYLCASSSRTGTYEQYFGPGTRLTVT.